This T cell receptor (beta chain) was documented in a study of vaccination and CD4 T cells after COVID-19. Concerning this clonotype itself: Antigen unknown.

With the Oncomine TCR Beta short-read assay, DNA from cultured CD4+ T cells was sequenced. Using its own MiXCR run on the PCR reads, TCRdb lists one record per CDR3 protein. The sample shows about 13,000 distinct CDR3 sequences, 60% to 80% of them seen only once. Treatment specified: approximately 9-day PBMC culture with coronavirus spike peptide pools or control peptides (ViraFEST assay). The TCR originated in a human donor who had recovered from COVID-19. The sequenced sample was CD4+ T cells from blood, cultured in vitro.

The CDR3 here is CASSSDRDQPQHF. DNA of the CDR3: TGTGCCAGCAGCTCGGACAGGGATCAGCCCCAGCATTTT. The chain couples TRBV7-2 to TRBJ1-5; TRBD1 agrees at 8 bases. Germline-derived CDR1 and CDR2 are SGHTA and FQGNSA. With 4 bases clipped from V and 5 bases from J, the junction kept 1 base outside the gene matches. CDR3 length equals 13 residues.